This T cell receptor beta chain was recorded in a study of shared clonotypes between healthy human individuals. Overall study: Ranging from 18 to 49 in age, donors were two women and a few men. Study outcomes and limitations: Memory subsets generally showed smaller estimated richness than naive subsets did. The naive CD4 repertoires of a handful of donors were compared, and about 5% of clonotypes were shared.

A word on this clone: The antigen is unknown.

The donor cohort consisted entirely of Caucasian adults residing in Nashville, Tennessee. Data came from immunoSEQ multiplex PCR; TCRdb stores just in-frame clones and leaves some out. Counted here are 2,100,000 or so clones, around 95% occurring once; the ten biggest clones make up over 0.1%. V dropped 3 bases and J dropped 2 bases, with 9 bases sitting between them. Germline V gene sequence: CDR1 KGHSH, CDR2 LQKENI. There are 14 residues in the CDR3. V gene TRBV18 combines with J gene TRBJ2-3, with D possibly matching TRBD2 (5 bases). The sequence was collected from a man between 18 and 35 years old in good health. Sequenced input: naive CD4+ T cells sorted from blood. The subset here: CD45RA+ positively selected. The DNA for the CDR3 is TGTGCCAGCTCACCTGGGAGCCACACAGATACGCAGTATTTT. Protein product: CASSPGSHTDTQYF.